This is a list of T cell receptor beta chains from one sample in a study of T cell responses to AZD1222 COVID-19 vaccine. The method was immunoSEQ multiplex PCR; TCRdb's version includes in-frame clones alone and lacks a portion of them. The sample holds approximately 83,000 clones, over 80% seen once. Sequenced here: peripheral blood, sampled on day 0 of MenACWY control vaccination. The receptors come from an adult in good health. The CDR3 runs from the conserved cysteine through the conserved F or W. Fields, in order: J gene, CDR3 length, V gene, clone size, D gene, CDR3 DNA, CDR3 protein. D genes are given only for firm matches. Rows may omit the clone size; those that give it use once, few, many or a size class.

TRBJ2-7 14 TRBV18 - - TGTGCCAGCTCCCGAGGACAGAAATCCGACGAGCAGTACTTC CASSRGQKSDEQYF
TRBJ2-1 15 TRBV6-5 - - TGTGCCAGCAGCAGACAGTCAGTGACAAACAATGAGCAGTTCTTC CASSRQSVTNNEQFF
TRBJ1-1 14 TRBV7-3 - - TGTGCCAGCAGCTCCCAGGGTGCGACGACTGAAGCTTTCTTT CASSSQGATTEAFF
TRBJ2-6 19 TRBV6-1 - - TGTGCCAGCAGTGGGCTGGATTGGAGGGATGGTGGTGGGGCCAACGTCCTGACTTTC CASSGLDWRDGGGANVLTF
TRBJ2-1 14 TRBV18 once - TGTGCCAGCGGGGGGAATAAGGCGGTCCATGAGCAGTTCTTC CASGGNKAVHEQFF
TRBJ1-6 16 TRBV11-2 few - TGTGCCAGCAGCTTAGGAGGGAGCTCCTATAATTCACCCCTCCACTTT CASSLGGSSYNSPLHF
TRBJ2-7 15 TRBV7-2 - - TGTGCCAGCAGCTTATCGGAAAGGGCCTCCTACGAGCAGTACTTC CASSLSERASYEQYF
TRBJ2-7 15 TRBV7-3 once TRBD2 TGTGCCAGCAGCTTCGGACTAGCGGGAGGCCAGGAGCAGTACTTC CASSFGLAGGQEQYF
TRBJ1-1 14 TRBV27 - - TGTGCCAGCAGTCATCGGACGATGAACACTGAAGCTTTCTTT CASSHRTMNTEAFF
TRBJ2-3 12 TRBV28 - - TGTGCCAGTTCGGGGAGCACAGATACGCAGTATTTT CASSGSTDTQYF
TRBJ1-1 13 TRBV19 - - TGTGCCAGTAGTATTTCCAGGAACACTGAAGCTTTCTTT CASSISRNTEAFF
TRBJ2-1 13 TRBV5-6 once - TGTGCCAGCAGCTTAATGGTATTGAATGAGCAGTTCTTC CASSLMVLNEQFF
TRBJ1-2 15 TRBV28 - TRBD1 TGTGCCAGCAGTGCGACCGGGACAGGGGGCTTCGGCTACACCTTC CASSATGTGGFGYTF
TRBJ2-1 13 TRBV15 - - TGTGCCAGCTCGTTGGGGGAGTCAACTGAGCAGTTCTTC CASSLGESTEQFF
TRBJ1-2 16 TRBV18 - - TGTGCCAGCTCACCGCCTGGGGCGGCTGTGCCGGGTGGCTACACCTTC CASSPPGAAVPGGYTF
TRBJ2-7 15 TRBV12-5 - - TGTGCTAGTGGTTTGGTTGTGCGGGTAACCTACGAGCAGTACTTC CASGLVVRVTYEQYF
TRBJ2-3 13 TRBV10-1 - - TGCGCCAGCAGTGAAGTTGGGTCAGATACGCAGTATTTT CASSEVGSDTQYF
TRBJ1-4 15 TRBV27 - TRBD1 TGTGCCAGCAGTACCCTGACAGGGGGGAATGAAAAACTGTTTTTT CASSTLTGGNEKLFF
TRBJ1-1 11 TRBV6-5 - - TGTGCCAGCGAAGCAGGGGTGGAAGCTTTCTTT CASEAGVEAFF
TRBJ2-1 14 TRBV7-7 - TRBD2 TGTGCTAGCAGCCCTGGACTAGCGGGAGGGGAGCAGTTCTTC CASSPGLAGGEQFF
TRBJ2-3 14 TRBV18 - - TGTGCCAGCTCACCACCCCCAAGCACAGATACGCAGTATTTT CASSPPPSTDTQYF
TRBJ2-6 17 TRBV30 - TRBD2 TGTGCCTGGAGTGGGACTAGCAACGCCCCTGGGGCCAACGTCCTGACTTTC CAWSGTSNAPGANVLTF
TRBJ2-1 16 TRBV6-6 - TRBD2 TGTGCCAGCAGTTACTCCGCTAGCGGGAGTTACAATGAGCAGTTCTTC CASSYSASGSYNEQFF
TRBJ1-5 15 TRBV5-5 - TRBD1 TGTGCCAGCAGCTTGTACGGGACAGGGGGCGAGGCCCAGCATTTT CASSLYGTGGEAQHF
TRBJ1-1 17 TRBV5-1 - TRBD1 TGCGCCAGCAGCCCTTTACTCCGGACAGGGATGAACACTGAAGCTTTCTTT CASSPLLRTGMNTEAFF
TRBJ2-3 15 TRBV6-5 - - TGTGCCAGCAGTTCCGTGGGAGTGAGAACAGATACGCAGTATTTT CASSSVGVRTDTQYF
TRBJ1-2 14 TRBV5-6 - - TGTGCCAGCAGCTTGCGAACAGCTAACTATGGCTACACCTTC CASSLRTANYGYTF
TRBJ2-5 15 TRBV11-2 - TRBD2 TGTGCCAGCAGCTTCAGACTAGCGGGAGGGGAGACCCAGTACTTC CASSFRLAGGETQYF
TRBJ1-5 14 TRBV28 - - TGTGCCAGCAAAATGACAGTTCAAAATCAGCCCCAGCATTTT CASKMTVQNQPQHF